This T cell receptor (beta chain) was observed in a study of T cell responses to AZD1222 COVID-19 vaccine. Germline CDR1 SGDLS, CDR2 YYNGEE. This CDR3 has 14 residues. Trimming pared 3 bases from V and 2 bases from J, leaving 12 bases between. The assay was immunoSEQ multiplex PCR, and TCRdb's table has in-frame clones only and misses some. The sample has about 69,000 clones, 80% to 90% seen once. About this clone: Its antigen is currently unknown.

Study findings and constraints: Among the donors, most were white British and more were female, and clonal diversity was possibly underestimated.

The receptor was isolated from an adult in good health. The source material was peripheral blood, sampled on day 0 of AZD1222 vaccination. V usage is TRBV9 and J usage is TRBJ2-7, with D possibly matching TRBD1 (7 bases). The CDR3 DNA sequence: TGTGCCAGCAGCGCCGGAGGGGGCACCTACGAGCAGTACTTC. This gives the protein CASSAGGGTYEQYF.